This TCR beta chain was identified during a study of T cells after yellow fever vaccination. CDR3 length equals 14 residues. V lost 4 bases to trimming and J lost 1 base; unmatched junction nucleotides: 3. In germline, CDR1 is MGHRA, CDR2 YSYEKL. Ten or more counts support this clonotype. Antigen unknown. Whole-study findings and limits: Re-detected after boosting: most primary clones, 96% of CD4 and less than 90% of CD8.

The authors made TCR cDNA by 5'RACE template switching, adding a universal primer site and UMIs. One entry per CDR3 protein results from TCRdb running MiXCR on the 5' RACE reads. The sample lists just over 300,000 distinct CDR3 sequences, roughly 3.5% seen once, with about 25% in the top ten. The sequence was obtained from a man younger than 35 who received the YFV17D yellow fever vaccine. The chain couples TRBV4-1 to TRBJ2-7, with 8 bases aligning to TRBD2. This specimen consisted of PBMCs, obtained on the day of the yellow fever booster vaccination. CDR3 nucleotides: TGCGCCAGCAGCCGAAGCGGGGGTTCCTACGAGCAGTACTTC. This translates into CASSRSGGSYEQYF.